Below are 25 T cell receptor beta chains sequenced from a single sample in a study of T cell responses to AZD1222 COVID-19 vaccine. Assay: immunoSEQ multiplex PCR; the TCRdb copy retains only in-frame clones and omits some. The table records over 120,000 clones, about 90% of them present only once. Sequenced here: peripheral blood, sampled 28 days after the second AZD1222 dose. Receptors were obtained from an adult who received the AZD1222 COVID-19 vaccine.

This sequence joins TRBV6-1 and TRBJ1-5; 7 positions match TRBD1. The V gene end was trimmed by 4 bases and the J gene end by 0 bases; junction bases not matched to a gene: 9. This CDR3 has 17 amino acids. Germline-derived CDR1 and CDR2 are MNHNS and SASEGT. The CDR3 DNA is TGTGCCAGCAGTGGAACAGGGGCCTCCTATAGCAATCAGCCCCAGCATTTT. This sequence encodes CASSGTGASYSNQPQHF.

The chain is built from TRBV5-1 and TRBJ1-1; D is unresolved. The CDR3 spans 13 residues. V was pared by 0 bases and J by 0 bases, with 3 bases between. In germline, CDR1 is SGHRS, CDR2 YFSETQ. CDR3 DNA: TGCGCCAGCAGCTTGGTTGTGAACACTGAAGCTTTCTTT. Translation gives CASSLVVNTEAFF. The full variable domain, completed using reference TRBV5-1 and TRBJ1-1, is KAGVTQTPRYLIKTRGQQVTLSCSPISGHRSVSWYQQTPGQGLQFLFEYFSETQRNKGNFPGRFSGRQFSNSRSEMNVSTLELGDSALYLCASSLVVNTEAFFGQGTRLTVV.

The genes are TRBV28 and TRBJ2-3; 10 nucleotides match TRBD2. Germline V gene lookup returns CDR1 MDHEN and CDR2 SYDVKM. The V segment lost 3 bases and the J segment 5 bases; nucleotides outside the gene matches: 11. The length of the CDR3 is 17 residues. The CDR3 is CASSLALAGVTGDTQYF. The CDR3 DNA reads as TGTGCCAGCAGTTTGGCCCTAGCGGGAGTAACGGGAGATACGCAGTATTTT.

V is TRBV2 and J is TRBJ1-6, with 8 bases identical to TRBD1. Trimming removed 8 bases from V and 9 bases from J; junction bases left unmatched: 6. The CDR3 sequence is 13 residues long. CDR1 and CDR2 (germline): SNHLY, FYNNEI. CDR3 sequence (DNA): TGTGCCAGCGCCCGACAGGGGAGTTCACCCCTCCACTTT. Translation: CASARQGSSPLHF.

V is TRBV5-5 and J is TRBJ2-7; D possibly corresponds to TRBD1 (6 bases). This CDR3 has 13 residues. Trimming removed 2 bases from V and 3 bases from J, with 9 bases in between. Germline CDR1 reads SGHKS; CDR2 reads YYEKEE (reference sequence). Written as DNA, the CDR3 is TGTGCCAGCAGCTTCCGGGACAACTACGAGCAGTACTTC. This translates into CASSFRDNYEQYF.

This chain uses TRBV18 with TRBJ2-3; tentative D call: TRBD2 (5 bases). The CDR3 totals 15 residues. From germline, CDR1 is KGHSH and CDR2 LQKENI. V was pared by 6 bases and J by 3 bases, with 16 bases between. The CDR3 here is CASSLTSGWTDTQYF. CDR3 sequence (DNA): TGTGCCAGCTCTCTGACGAGCGGTTGGACAGATACGCAGTATTTT.

The chain carries TRBV7-3 and TRBJ2-1; weak D call: TRBD2 (6 bases). The V and J ends lost 3 bases and 0 bases respectively, with 9 bases between them. The germline gives CDR1 SGHTA, CDR2 FQGTGA. This CDR3 is 15 amino acids long. CDR3: CASSLPGSSYNEQFF. The CDR3 nucleotides read TGTGCCAGCAGCTTGCCCGGGAGCTCCTACAATGAGCAGTTCTTC.

This clone was picked up one time. The rearrangement uses TRBV10-3 and TRBJ2-1; maybe TRBD1 (6 bases). The V end lost 10 bases, the J end lost 1 base, and 11 bases lay between the germline ends. There are 13 residues in the CDR3. CDR1 is ENHRY and CDR2 is SYGVKD in the germline V gene. CDR3 bases: TGTGCCACCGAACAGGGATCCTACAATGAGCAGTTCTTC. It codes for CATEQGSYNEQFF.

Written as DNA, the CDR3 is TGTGCCAGCAGCGTAGGGCGGAACATGAACACTGAAGCTTTCTTT. As protein: CASSVGRNMNTEAFF. This chain joins TRBV9 and TRBJ1-1; no firm D call. This CDR3 has 15 amino acids. Germline V gene data show CDR1 as SGDLS and CDR2 as YYNGEE. V was trimmed by 0 bases and J by 0 bases, leaving 9 bases between them.

This chain links TRBV7-9 with TRBJ1-4; 9 nucleotides agree with TRBD1. Trimming cost V 5 bases and J 5 bases; bases outside gene matches: 6. Germline V gene lookup returns CDR1 SEHNR and CDR2 FQNEAQ (reference sequence). The CDR3 consists of 15 residues. In nucleotides, the CDR3 is TGTGCCAGCAGCATAAGGACAGGGGACAATGAAAAACTGTTTTTT. Translated: CASSIRTGDNEKLFF.

This clone has a single count. The chain has TRBV6-5 and TRBJ1-3; D gene ambiguous. Between the trimmed V and J ends, which lost 2 bases and 6 bases, there was a span of 14 bases. Germline V CDR1 and CDR2: MNHEY, SVGAGI. This CDR3 is built from 15 residues. In nucleotides, the CDR3 is TGTGCCAGCAGTTACCGGTCTGCTCCTGAAAACACCATATATTTT. It translates to CASSYRSAPENTIYF.

This chain joins TRBV11-2 and TRBJ2-1; TRBD2 matches at 8 bases. Trimming cost V 5 bases and J 12 bases; bases outside gene matches: 9. This CDR3 is 13 amino acids long. Germline values: CDR1 SGHAT, CDR2 FQNNGV. CDR3 nucleotide sequence: TGTGCCAGCAGCCCTTCAACTAGCGGAAGGCAGTTCTTC. Its protein product is CASSPSTSGRQFF. Using reference TRBV11-2 and TRBJ2-1 for the parts outside the CDR3, the full variable domain is EAGVAQSPRYKIIEKRQSVAFWCNPISGHATLYWYQQILGQGPKLLIQFQNNGVVDDSQLPKDRFSAERLKGVDSTLKIQPAKLEDSAVYLCASSPSTSGRQFFGPGTRLTVL.

This chain joins TRBV7-2 and TRBJ1-3; 9 nucleotides agree with TRBD1. V lost 4 bases, J lost 4 bases, and 5 bases stayed unmatched. The CDR3 spans 15 residues. Per germline, CDR1 SGHTA and CDR2 FQGNSA. Here the CDR3 DNA reads TGTGCCAGCAGCTCCGGGACAGGGCGGGGAAACACCATATATTTT. Translated: CASSSGTGRGNTIYF.

In DNA form, the CDR3 reads TGCAGCGTTGAAGAAGCAGGGCGAGAAAAACTGTTTTTT. Translating gives CSVEEAGREKLFF. The rearrangement uses TRBV29-1 and TRBJ1-4; D may be TRBD1 (5 bases). Germline V CDR1 and CDR2: SQVTM, ANQGSEA. The CDR3 runs to 13 residues. Deletions cut 0 bases from V and 8 bases from J, with 10 bases between.

The chain carries TRBV18 and TRBJ2-5, with D hard to call. The V end was cut by 3 bases, the J end by 5 bases, with 10 bases between. This CDR3 is built from 13 residues. Germline V gene lookup returns CDR1 KGHSH and CDR2 LQKENI. CDR3 in amino acids: CASSPLNGETQYF. DNA of the CDR3: TGTGCCAGCTCACCCCTAAATGGGGAGACCCAGTACTTC.

The chain is built from TRBV13 and TRBJ1-6; D gene uncertain. V was clipped by 7 bases and J by 1 base, with 20 bases between them. Germline V gene lookup returns CDR1 PRHDT and CDR2 FYEKMQ (reference sequence). This CDR3 is 18 amino acids long. In DNA form, the CDR3 reads TGTGCCAGCAAGCTGGATAAGGGAAACGTGTCCTATAATTCACCCCTCCACTTT. It translates to CASKLDKGNVSYNSPLHF.

The table lists this clone with a count of one. The V gene is TRBV6-5, the J gene TRBJ1-2; D is perhaps TRBD1 (5 bases). The germline V gene has CDR1 MNHEY and CDR2 SVGAGI. Trimming stripped 2 bases from V and 1 base from J, with 5 bases between. The CDR3 totals 13 residues. The CDR3 here is CASSYDSNYGYTF. The CDR3 DNA sequence: TGTGCCAGCAGTTACGACAGTAACTATGGCTACACCTTC.

This chain links TRBV25-1 with TRBJ1-2; TRBD1 matches at 9 bases. The trim removed 4 bases at V and 6 bases at J, leaving 9 bases unmatched. The CDR3 is 15 residues long. The germline gives CDR1 MGHDK, CDR2 SYGVNS. The CDR3 spells CASSASSGTGNGYTF. The CDR3 DNA follows: TGTGCCAGCAGTGCTTCCTCCGGGACAGGGAATGGCTACACCTTC.

This clone was seen just once. The chain has TRBV7-9 and TRBJ2-1; 8 bases are a match to TRBD2. V lost 0 bases, J lost 2 bases, and 6 bases stayed unmatched. This CDR3 has 17 residues. The germline V gene has CDR1 SEHNR and CDR2 FQNEAQ (reference sequence). CDR3 sequence: CASSLASGSLPYNEQFF. The CDR3 bases are TGTGCCAGCAGCTTAGCCAGCGGGAGCCTCCCCTACAATGAGCAGTTCTTC.

CDR3 loop: CASSVGQSEGEQYF. Written as DNA, the CDR3 is TGTGCCAGCAGCGTAGGCCAAAGCGAAGGCGAGCAGTACTTC. The chain is built from TRBV9 and TRBJ2-7, with D unresolved. The germline gives CDR1 SGDLS, CDR2 YYNGEE. V was pared by 0 bases and J by 6 bases, with 13 bases between. This CDR3 has 14 amino acids.

The chain carries TRBV11-2 and TRBJ1-2; no firm D call. This CDR3 comprises 13 residues. Germline lookup yields CDR1 SGHAT and CDR2 FQNNGV. Trimming pared 5 bases from V and 3 bases from J, leaving 10 bases between. This chain's CDR3 is CASSDGSYYGYTF. The CDR3 DNA follows: TGTGCCAGCAGCGACGGATCGTACTATGGCTACACCTTC.

On this clone itself: Other DNA variants within this sample encode the same CDR3. This chain uses TRBV19 with TRBJ1-5; D perhaps matches TRBD1 (5 bases). The CDR3 runs to 14 residues. Germline lookup yields CDR1 LNHDA and CDR2 SQIVND (reference sequence). V was trimmed by 5 bases and J by 4 bases, leaving 12 bases between them. In nucleotides, the CDR3 is TGTGCCAGTAGTGGGACGGGCGGGAATCAGCCCCAGCATTTT. It yields the protein CASSGTGGNQPQHF.

The chain is built from TRBV27 and TRBJ1-3; D ambiguous. Between the trimmed V and J ends, which lost 7 bases and 2 bases, there was a span of 12 bases. CDR3 length: 14 amino acids. In germline, CDR1 is MNHEY, CDR2 SMNVEV (reference sequence). The CDR3 DNA sequence: TGTGCCAGCAAGGACGGTGGAACTGGAAACACCATATATTTT. It specifies CASKDGGTGNTIYF.

This sequence joins TRBV29-1 and TRBJ2-3; a weak D match, TRBD1 (6 bases). Germline values: CDR1 SQVTM, CDR2 ANQGSEA. The V end was cut by 0 bases, the J end by 4 bases, with 8 bases between. This CDR3 is built from 13 residues. Here the CDR3 DNA reads TGCAGCGTTGAAGACCAGGGGTCAGATACGCAGTATTTT. Its protein product is CSVEDQGSDTQYF.

The chain is built from TRBV27 and TRBJ2-7, with TRBD2 matching over 8 bases. Germline V gives CDR1 MNHEY, CDR2 SMNVEV (reference sequence). V lost 8 bases, J lost 6 bases, and 12 bases stayed unmatched. The CDR3 has 14 residues. CDR3 DNA sequence: TGTGCCAGCTCACGGAGCGGGAGATCGGGCGAGCAGTACTTC. Translated, it gives CASSRSGRSGEQYF.